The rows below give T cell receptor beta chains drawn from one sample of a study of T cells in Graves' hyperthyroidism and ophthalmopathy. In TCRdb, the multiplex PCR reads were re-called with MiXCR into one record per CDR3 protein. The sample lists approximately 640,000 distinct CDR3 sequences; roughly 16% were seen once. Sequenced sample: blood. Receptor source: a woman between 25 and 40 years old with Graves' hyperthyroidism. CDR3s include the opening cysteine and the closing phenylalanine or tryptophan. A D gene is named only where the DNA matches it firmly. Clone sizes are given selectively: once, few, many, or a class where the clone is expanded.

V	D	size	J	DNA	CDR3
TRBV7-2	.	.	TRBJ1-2	TGTGCCAGCAGCTTATATCCCGAAGGTCCTTATGGCTACACCTTC	CASSLYPEGPYGYTF
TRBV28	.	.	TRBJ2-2	TGTGCCAGCAGTCATAGCAGGGTGAACACCGGGGAGCTGTTTTTT	CASSHSRVNTGELFF
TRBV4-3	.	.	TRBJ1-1	TGCGCCAGCAGCCAAGATGAAATAGGACGTGAAGCTTTCTTT	CASSQDEIGREAFF
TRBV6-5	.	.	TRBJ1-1	TGTGCCAGCGTTAAGGACACAGCGGACACTGAAGCTTTCTTT	CASVKDTADTEAFF
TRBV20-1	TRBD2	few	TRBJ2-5	TGCAGTGCTCTGACTAGCGGCCAAGAGACCCAGTACTTC	CSALTSGQETQYF
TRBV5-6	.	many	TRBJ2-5	TGTGCCAGCAGCTTCATCTCCACGGGAGAGTTTGGAGAGACCCAGTACTTC	CASSFISTGEFGETQYF
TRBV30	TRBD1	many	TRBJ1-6	TGTGCCTGGACGGGGACAGGGGGCTCGGAATCACCCCTCCACTTT	CAWTGTGGSESPLHF
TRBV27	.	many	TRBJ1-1	TGTGCCAGCAGTTTATCTATAGCAGGGAACACTGAAGCTTTCTTT	CASSLSIAGNTEAFF
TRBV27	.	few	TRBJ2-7	TGTGCCAGCAGTTTATCGATAGGCTACGAGCAGTACTTC	CASSLSIGYEQYF
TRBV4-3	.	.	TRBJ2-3	TGCGCCAGCAGCCAAGAAGGGACGGGAGCTGGCACAGATACGCAGTATTTT	CASSQEGTGAGTDTQYF
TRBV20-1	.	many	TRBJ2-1	TGCAGTGCCGTAGGGCGACCGAGCTCCTACAATGAGCAGTTCTTC	CSAVGRPSSYNEQFF
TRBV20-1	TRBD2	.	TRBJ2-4	TGCAGTGCTAGTAGGGGACTAGCGGAGGGGAGAAACATTCAGTACTTC	CSASRGLAEGRNIQYF
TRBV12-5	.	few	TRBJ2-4	TGTGCTAGTGGCCTGGGAGGACTCGTCCTAGCCAAAAACATTCAGTACTTC	CASGLGGLVLAKNIQYF
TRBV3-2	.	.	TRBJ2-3	TGTGCCAGCAGACACCCGGACAGGGCACACGGTGAAGACACAGATACGCAGTATTTT	CASRHPDRAHGEDTDTQYF
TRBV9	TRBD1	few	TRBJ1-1	TGTGCCAGCAGCGTGACAGGGGCGGACACTGAAGCTTTCTTT	CASSVTGADTEAFF
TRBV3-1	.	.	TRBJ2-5	TGTGCCAGCAGCCAAGGTCAGGGGTTCGGAGAGACCCAGTACTTC	CASSQGQGFGETQYF